A single sample is the source of the 10 T cell receptor beta chains below, sequenced in a study of patients and donors after allogeneic stem cell transplantation. TCRdb analysed the RT-PCR reads with MiXCR anew, one entry per CDR3 protein. In the table there are 190,000 or so distinct CDR3 sequences, less than 50% of which are singletons. The sequencing sample was made of blood, either unsorted or a sorted T cell fraction (not recorded which). The receptors were gathered from a human donor who was either an allogeneic HSCT recipient or a stem cell or donor lymphocyte infusion donor (not recorded which). It is not recorded whose cells these are; they may come from a transplant donor.

The chain links TRBV24-1 to TRBJ2-3; D is uncertain. Germline V gene sequence: CDR1 KGHDR, CDR2 SFDVKD. V was clipped by 3 bases and J by 2 bases, with 8 bases between them. The CDR3 spans 14 residues. CDR3 DNA: TGTGCCACCAGTGATCTTAAATCCACAGATACGCAGTATTTT. It is translated as CATSDLKSTDTQYF.

This clonotype was recorded a few times. This sequence joins TRBV4-1 and TRBJ1-2; the D is unclear. The CDR3 is made up of 16 amino acids. Germline V lookup: CDR1 MGHRA, CDR2 YSYEKL. Trimming pared 2 bases from V and 7 bases from J, leaving 20 bases between. CDR3 protein: CASSQLPGSLTTGYTF. CDR3 nucleotide sequence: TGCGCCAGCAGCCAATTACCGGGTTCCCTGACGACTGGCTACACCTTC.

This clonotype was counted between two and nine times. The chain recombines TRBV27 with TRBJ1-1, with 8 positions matching TRBD1. Germline loops: CDR1 MNHEY, CDR2 SMNVEV (reference sequence). This CDR3 region has 14 residues. V trimming: 3 bases; J trimming: 4 bases; junction bases outside the gene matches: 4. DNA for the CDR3: TGTGCCAGCAGTTTCGACAGGGGAAGCACTGAAGCTTTCTTT. Its protein is CASSFDRGSTEAFF.

In its sample, this clonotype was seen a few times. CDR3 sequence: CASSQAGVGNQPQHF. Written as DNA, the CDR3 is TGCGCCAGCAGCCAAGCGGGGGTAGGCAATCAGCCCCAGCATTTT. The J gene is TRBJ1-5, the V gene TRBV4-1; D perhaps matches TRBD1 (5 bases). The length of the CDR3 is 15 residues. V was clipped by 1 base and J by 2 bases, with 9 bases between them. Per the germline V gene, CDR1 is MGHRA and CDR2 is YSYEKL.

The CDR3 bases are TGCGCCAGCAGCTTGGCCGGGGACCATGGCTACACCTTC. This codes for CASSLAGDHGYTF. V usage is TRBV5-1 and J usage is TRBJ1-2, with TRBD1 as a possible D gene (5 bases). This CDR3 comprises 13 residues. V lost 0 bases to trimming and J lost 6 bases, with 9 bases between them. Germline V gene sequence: CDR1 SGHRS, CDR2 YFSETQ.

V gene TRBV4-3 combines with J gene TRBJ2-3; weak D call: TRBD1 (5 bases). Germline CDR1 and CDR2: LGHNA and YSLEER. Deletions cut 1 base from V and 6 bases from J, with 14 bases between. This CDR3 region has 15 residues. The CDR3 bases are TGCGCCAGCAGCCAAGGACCGGCAGGGTGGGATACGCAGTATTTT. Its protein product is CASSQGPAGWDTQYF.

This clonotype was counted only a few times. This chain connects TRBV10-3 to TRBJ1-5; D not certain. This CDR3 spans 14 amino acids. V was shortened by 4 bases and J by 5 bases, with 12 bases between the two germline ends. Germline V gene data show CDR1 as ENHRY and CDR2 as SYGVKD. CDR3 nucleotide sequence: TGTGCCATCAGTGGGGCCCCGCGGGATCAGCCCCAGCATTTT. Its translation: CAISGAPRDQPQHF.

V is TRBV5-1 and J is TRBJ2-5; TRBD2 matches at 12 bases. CDR1 is SGHRS and CDR2 is YFSETQ in the germline V gene. The CDR3 length is 16 residues. V lost 3 bases, J lost 2 bases, and 5 bases stayed unmatched. CDR3 nucleotide sequence: TGCGCCAGCAGCTCCTGGACTAGCGGGGCGCAAGAGACCCAGTACTTC. Protein: CASSSWTSGAQETQYF.

The V call is TRBV29-1, the J call TRBJ1-1; possibly TRBD1 for D (6 bases). Trimming cost V 6 bases and J 0 bases, with 14 bases left between them. CDR1 SQVTM and CDR2 ANQGSEA come from the germline V gene. The CDR3 length is 14 residues. The CDR3 here is CSVDPTGLNTEAFF. CDR3 sequence (DNA): TGCAGCGTCGACCCTACAGGGTTGAACACTGAAGCTTTCTTT.

The rearrangement links TRBV2 to TRBJ2-2, with no clear D. The ends were cut back, 3 bases at V and 4 bases at J, with 12 bases in the middle. CDR3 size: 15 residues. The V gene's germline CDR1 is SNHLY and CDR2 FYNNEI. The CDR3 protein is CASSDVQPSTGELFF. The CDR3 nucleotides read TGTGCCAGCAGTGATGTGCAGCCTTCCACCGGGGAGCTGTTTTTT.